This is a list of T cell receptor beta chains from one sample in a study of cytomegalovirus exposure and HLA in healthy donors. Only in-frame clones appear in the TCRdb table, and some are missing; sequencing was by immunoSEQ multiplex PCR. The sample includes some 150,000 clones. Sequencing used PBMCs. The receptors were gathered from a woman between 18 and 30 years old in good health and CMV-seronegative. Both conserved end residues are part of each CDR3. D genes are given only for firm matches.

v_gene: TRBV6-5; j_gene: TRBJ1-2; d_gene: .; CDR3aa: CASRRGGAGGYTF
v_gene: TRBV2; j_gene: TRBJ1-2; d_gene: TRBD1; CDR3aa: CASSLQGEDYGYTF
v_gene: TRBV9; j_gene: TRBJ2-1; d_gene: .; CDR3aa: CASSRTPDNEQFF
v_gene: TRBV5-1; j_gene: TRBJ1-2; d_gene: TRBD1; CDR3aa: CASSFGTGSYGYTF
v_gene: TRBV18; j_gene: TRBJ2-3; d_gene: .; CDR3aa: CASSPNPLAFADTQYF
v_gene: TRBV2; j_gene: TRBJ2-5; d_gene: .; CDR3aa: CASRHRGGAQETQYF
v_gene: TRBV2; j_gene: TRBJ1-6; d_gene: TRBD1; CDR3aa: CASSGRQGTYNSPLHF
v_gene: TRBV27; j_gene: TRBJ1-2; d_gene: .; CDR3aa: CASTLPTPGVGYTF
v_gene: TRBV7-9; j_gene: TRBJ2-4; d_gene: TRBD1; CDR3aa: CASSYGDRVENIQYF
v_gene: TRBV7-9; j_gene: TRBJ2-1; d_gene: TRBD2; CDR3aa: CASSEPSGRATEQFF
v_gene: TRBV23-1; j_gene: TRBJ2-7; d_gene: TRBD1; CDR3aa: CASSQYLGQGRYISYEQYF
v_gene: TRBV4-2; j_gene: TRBJ2-3; d_gene: TRBD2; CDR3aa: CASSQLAGVQGTDTQYF
v_gene: TRBV19; j_gene: TRBJ2-2; d_gene: TRBD2; CDR3aa: CASSSGRASPGELFF
v_gene: TRBV11-2; j_gene: TRBJ2-3; d_gene: TRBD2; CDR3aa: CASSSQGLAGGADTQYF
v_gene: TRBV4-2; j_gene: TRBJ1-2; d_gene: TRBD1; CDR3aa: CASGGQSYGYTF
v_gene: TRBV11-3; j_gene: TRBJ2-3; d_gene: .; CDR3aa: CASSLGPDTQYF